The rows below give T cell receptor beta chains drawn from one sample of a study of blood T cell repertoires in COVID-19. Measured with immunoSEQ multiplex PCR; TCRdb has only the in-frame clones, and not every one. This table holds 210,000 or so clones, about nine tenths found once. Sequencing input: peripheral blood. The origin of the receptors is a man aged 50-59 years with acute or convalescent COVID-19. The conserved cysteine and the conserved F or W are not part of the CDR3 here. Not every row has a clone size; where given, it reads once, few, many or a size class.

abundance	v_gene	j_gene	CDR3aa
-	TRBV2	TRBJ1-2	ASNDRGLNYGYT
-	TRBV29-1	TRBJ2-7	SVESRTGQHEQY
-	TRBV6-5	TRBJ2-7	ATVSSSGGAYEQY
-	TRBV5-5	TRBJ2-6	ASSFTPSGANVLT
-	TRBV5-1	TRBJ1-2	ASSPGHGGGGYT
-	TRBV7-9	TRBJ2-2	ASSFHSARGLAFRGELF
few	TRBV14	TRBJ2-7	ASSQGRTGGHEQY
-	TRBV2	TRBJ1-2	ASTMGQGDGYT
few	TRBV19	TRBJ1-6	ASARDSDNSPLH
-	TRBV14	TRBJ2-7	ASSPFARRSSYEQY
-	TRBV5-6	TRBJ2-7	ASSPAGAYEQY
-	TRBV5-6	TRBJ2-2	ASSLPEGGNTGELF
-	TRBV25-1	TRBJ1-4	ASSESHDRTKLF
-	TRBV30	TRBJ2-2	APPILTSRWGAGELF
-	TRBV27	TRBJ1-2	ASSLNRGGYGYT
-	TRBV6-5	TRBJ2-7	ASRQTGLDYEQY
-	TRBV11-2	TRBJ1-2	ASSFRDRAPGYT
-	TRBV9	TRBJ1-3	ASSTTVLGNTIY